The clone carrying this TCR beta chain has a handful of counts. The antigen remains undetermined. The CDR3 spans 16 residues. Germline CDR1 reads MGHDK; CDR2 reads SYGVNS. Germline trimming cut 2 bases from V and 3 bases from J; bases unmatched to any gene: 6. The data were obtained in a study of beta chain features in type 1 diabetes. Study-wide points: There was a moderate but significant shortening of TCRB CDR3s in all four CD4+ subsets of Type 1 diabetes patients.

Investigators reverse transcribed all isolated RNA, so they sequenced expressed TCRB transcripts. The method was immunoSEQ multiplex PCR; TCRdb's version includes in-frame clones alone and lacks a portion of them. The sample records roughly 290,000 clones, over 14% being singletons. Source material: naive CD4+ T cells from blood. The chain links TRBV25-1 to TRBJ2-7; 11 positions match TRBD2. This receptor was obtained from a man younger than 30 with type 1 diabetes. As DNA, the CDR3 is TGTGCCAGCAGTGAAGCGGGGACTAGCGGCCTCTACGAGCAGTACTTC. Amino acids: CASSEAGTSGLYEQYF.